These 30 T cell receptor beta chains share one sample of origin, sequenced in a study of cytomegalovirus exposure and HLA in healthy donors (dated by TCRdb to 2015 to 2018). The library was generated by the immunoSEQ multiplex PCR assay. For the multiplex PCR, a mixture combining 60 forward primers for TCR Vbeta segments and 13 reverse primers for TCR Jbeta segments was used. Here the immuneACCESS table is served through TCRdb, limited to in-frame sequences with V and J called. Missing clones are a known gap in these copies; in checked studies unresolved V genes cover under half, and the rest lacks a known reason. In all, the sample holds approximately 100,000 clones, and 10% of those were seen once. Of the sample, roughly 5% is held by the ten largest clones. The sample consisted of PBMCs. These TCRs come from a man aged 40-49 years in good health and CMV-seropositive.

The V gene is TRBV9, the J gene TRBJ1-5, with TRBD1 as a possible D gene (6 bases). From germline, CDR1 is SGDLS and CDR2 YYNGEE. Trimming left V 0 bases short and J 4 bases short, with 11 bases between. The CDR3 contains 15 residues. CDR3 DNA: TGTGCCAGCAGCGTAGGGGGGCGCGGGAATCAGCCCCAGCATTTT. Translation gives CASSVGGRGNQPQHF.

This clone turned up a few times. The chain has TRBV7-6 and TRBJ2-7, with D possibly TRBD2 on 6 matching bases. Germline CDR1 is SGHVS and CDR2 is FNYEAQ. The CDR3 contains 12 residues. The V end lost 0 bases, the J end lost 11 bases, and 11 bases lay between the germline ends. The CDR3 DNA reads as TGTGCCAGCAGCTTAGCGCTGGAGGGGAAGTACTTC. It is translated as CASSLALEGKYF.

This chain joins TRBV10-3 and TRBJ1-2; unclear D gene. V lost 2 bases and J lost 7, with 8 bases in between. From germline, CDR1 is ENHRY and CDR2 SYGVKD. The CDR3 has 12 residues. The DNA for the CDR3 is TGTGCCATCAGTGAGGCAGGAAGTGGCTACACCTTC. It is translated as CAISEAGSGYTF.

The rearrangement links TRBV5-4 to TRBJ2-5, with D possibly TRBD2 on 5 matching bases. The ends were cut back, 4 bases at V and 4 bases at J, with 20 bases in the middle. The CDR3 loop spans 16 amino acids. Germline V gives CDR1 SGHNT, CDR2 YYREEE (reference sequence). CDR3 loop: CASSRRSRGGGETQYF. In DNA, the CDR3 is TGTGCCAGCAGCCGGCGAAGTCGGGGTGGCGGAGAGACCCAGTACTTC.

The sample holds a few counts of this clone. This sequence joins TRBV6-6 and TRBJ2-1, with TRBD1 identical over 8 bases. The CDR3 length is 15 residues. After removal of 2 bases from V and 6 bases from J, the junction contained 6 bases not matched to a gene. The germline V gene has CDR1 MNHNY and CDR2 SVGAGI (reference sequence). CDR3 in DNA: TGTGCCAGCAGTTACCCAGCGGACAGGGCCAATGAGCAGTTCTTC. It specifies CASSYPADRANEQFF.

This clone was detected only a few times. The rearrangement links TRBV5-4 to TRBJ2-2; 10 nucleotides line up with TRBD2. From germline, CDR1 is SGHNT and CDR2 YYREEE (reference sequence). J lost 0 bases, V lost 4 bases, and 6 bases had no gene match. The CDR3 runs to 17 residues. The CDR3 here is CASSRLAGAANTGELFF. In DNA, the CDR3 is TGTGCCAGCAGCCGTCTAGCGGGAGCCGCGAACACCGGGGAGCTGTTTTTT. Supplemented by reference TRBV5-4 and TRBJ2-2, the full variable domain reads ETGVTQSPTHLIKTRGQQVTLRCSSQSGHNTVSWYQQALGQGPQFIFQYYREEENGRGNFPPRFSGLQFPNYSSELNVNALELDDSALYLCASSRLAGAANTGELFFGEGSRLTVL.

This clone showed up just a few times. V gene TRBV9 combines with J gene TRBJ1-5, with D perhaps matching TRBD1 (5 bases). This CDR3 is built from 16 residues. The germline CDR1 and CDR2 sequences are SGDLS and YYNGEE. Trimming cost V 6 bases and J 1 base, with 17 bases left between them. The CDR3 protein is CASTKSGGVSNQPQHF. The DNA of the CDR3 is TGTGCCAGCACCAAGTCCGGGGGGGTGAGCAATCAGCCCCAGCATTTT.

The chain recombines TRBV10-3 with TRBJ1-5, with unresolved D. The CDR3 totals 12 residues. V dropped 10 bases and J dropped 3 bases, with 10 bases sitting between them. Germline V lookup: CDR1 ENHRY, CDR2 SYGVKD. This chain's CDR3 is CATRRDNQPQHF. DNA of the CDR3: TGTGCCACGAGGAGGGACAATCAGCCCCAGCATTTT.

The V gene is TRBV9, the J gene TRBJ2-1; the D gene is possibly TRBD1 (6 bases). V was pared by 0 bases and J by 8 bases, with 15 bases between. The length of the CDR3 is 15 residues. CDR1 and CDR2 (germline): SGDLS, YYNGEE. The CDR3 DNA reads as TGTGCCAGCAGCGTAGGGCAGGGGAACGGGTATGAGCAGTTCTTC. It yields the protein CASSVGQGNGYEQFF. Complete variable domain (other parts from reference TRBV9 and TRBJ2-1): DSGVTQTPKHLITATGQRVTLRCSPRSGDLSVYWYQQSLDQGLQFLIQYYNGEERAKGNILERFSAQQFPDLHSELNLSSLELGDSALYFCASSVGQGNGYEQFFGPGTRLTVL.

The table lists this clone with a few counts. The chain couples TRBV29-1 to TRBJ2-2; 7 bases agree with TRBD2. V shed 4 bases and J 5 bases; nucleotides not matched to a gene: 7. CDR1 is SQVTM, CDR2 ANQGSEA, per germline. This CDR3 contains 14 residues. Here the CDR3 DNA reads TGCAGCGTTGTATGGGGGGGGAGGACCGGGGAGCTGTTTTTT. The encoded protein is CSVVWGGRTGELFF.

This chain joins TRBV6-5 and TRBJ2-1; weak D call: TRBD2 (5 bases). Per the germline V gene, CDR1 is MNHEY and CDR2 is SVGAGI. The CDR3 runs 13 residues. V was cut by 6 bases and J by 7 bases, with 13 bases left in between. The CDR3 loop is CASSTTGKNEQFF. The CDR3, as DNA: TGTGCCAGCAGCACGACGGGAAAGAATGAGCAGTTCTTC.

This clone was detected a few times. V is TRBV27 and J is TRBJ2-2; 14 bases fit TRBD2. Per germline, CDR1 MNHEY and CDR2 SMNVEV (reference sequence). After removal of 4 bases from V and 2 bases from J, the junction contained 6 bases not matched to a gene. The CDR3 is made up of 18 amino acids. The DNA of the CDR3 is TGTGCCAGCAGTTCGTACGGACTAGCGGGAGGAAACACCGGGGAGCTGTTTTTT. It is translated as CASSSYGLAGGNTGELFF.

This clone has just a few counts. The rearrangement links TRBV25-1 to TRBJ1-2; D unclear. The ends were cut back, 6 bases at V and 7 bases at J, with 15 bases in the middle. Germline V CDR1 and CDR2: MGHDK, SYGVNS. The CDR3 is made up of 13 amino acids. The CDR3: CASSPAGDGGYTF. The DNA of the CDR3 is TGTGCCAGCAGCCCGGCCGGAGACGGTGGCTACACCTTC.

This clone was counted only a few times. The chain couples TRBV6-5 to TRBJ1-3; possible D gene TRBD1, 6 bases. The CDR3 is 15 amino acids. V was clipped by 0 bases and J by 9 bases, with 15 bases between them. CDR1 is MNHEY and CDR2 is SVGAGI in the germline V gene. This CDR3 reads CASSYSGGPRVTIYF. DNA for the CDR3: TGTGCCAGCAGTTACTCCGGGGGGCCCCGCGTCACCATATATTTT.

This clone appeared a few times. The V gene is TRBV5-8, the J gene TRBJ1-2; D possibly corresponds to TRBD1 (6 bases). The CDR3 is 12 amino acids. The ends were cut back, 2 bases at V and 9 bases at J, with 11 bases in the middle. Germline CDR1 is SGHTS and CDR2 is YDEGEE. In DNA, the CDR3 is TGTGCCAGCAGCTTACACAGGGAGAGCTACACCTTC. Translating gives CASSLHRESYTF. The full variable domain, completed using reference TRBV5-8 and TRBJ1-2, is EAGVTQSPTHLIKTRGQQATLRCSPISGHTSVYWYQQALGLGLQFLLWYDEGEERNRGNFPPRFSGRQFPNYSSELNVNALELEDSALYLCASSLHRESYTFGSGTRLTVV.

This sequence joins TRBV21-1 and TRBJ1-2; TRBD1 is taken as the D call from the table, unchecked against the DNA. TRBV21-1 is recorded as a pseudogene. The CDR3 has 16 amino acids. The CDR3 sequence: CASSSHGTTSNYGYTF. The CDR3 DNA reads TGTGCCAGCAGCTCCCACGGGACAACCTCTAACTATGGCTACACCTTC.

Only a few counts were recorded for this clone. This chain connects TRBV4-1 to TRBJ2-2, with 7 nucleotides matching TRBD1. Per the germline V gene, CDR1 is MGHRA and CDR2 is YSYEKL. The V and J ends lost 5 bases and 4 bases, in that order; junction bases with no gene match: 7. The length of the CDR3 is 15 residues. CDR3 nucleotide sequence: TGCGCCAGCAGCGTCACAGGGGCGGCCACCGGGGAGCTGTTTTTT. Protein sequence: CASSVTGAATGELFF.

This chain connects TRBV7-6 to TRBJ2-1; the match to TRBD2 covers 9 bases. V shed 5 bases, J shed 6 bases, and the junction held 8 bases outside the gene matches. From germline, CDR1 is SGHVS and CDR2 FNYEAQ. The CDR3 loop spans 15 amino acids. CDR3 bases: TGTGCCAGCAGCGCACGGACTAGCGAGAGCAATGAGCAGTTCTTC. Translating gives CASSARTSESNEQFF.

A few counts support this clone. The J gene is TRBJ2-7, the V gene TRBV21-1; no DNA check was done on the table's D call, TRBD2. TRBV21-1 is designated a pseudogene. This CDR3 region has 16 residues. As DNA, the CDR3 is TGTGCCAGCAGCAGTAAGCGGGAGGGCCTTCGGGGCGAGCAGTACTTC. Residues: CASSSKREGLRGEQYF.

Written as DNA, the CDR3 is TGTGCCAGCAGCGTAGACGGGAGGCACAATGAGCAGTTCTTC. Its translation is CASSVDGRHNEQFF. This chain links TRBV9 with TRBJ2-1; 7 bases match TRBD2. Per the germline V gene, CDR1 is SGDLS and CDR2 is YYNGEE. The junction had 2 bases not matched to a gene; V was cut back by 0 bases and J by 5 bases. The CDR3 has 14 residues.

This chain links TRBV18 with TRBJ2-5, with 7 positions matching TRBD2. Trimming took 4 bases from V and 5 from J; bases not matched to a gene: 4. Germline assignment: CDR1 KGHSH and CDR2 LQKENI. This CDR3 has 13 residues. The chain's CDR3 is CASSRDYGETQYF. The CDR3 region has the DNA TGTGCCAGCTCACGGGACTATGGGGAGACCCAGTACTTC.

This clone was observed a handful of times. V and J are TRBV5-1 and TRBJ1-1, with 10 bases aligning to TRBD1. Germline trimming cut 3 bases from V and 4 bases from J; bases unmatched to any gene: 3. Germline V CDR1 and CDR2: SGHRS, YFSETQ. The CDR3 runs to 14 residues. The CDR3 DNA follows: TGCGCCAGCAGCTGGACAGGGGGGAGCACTGAAGCTTTCTTT. It specifies CASSWTGGSTEAFF.

This clone was recorded a few times. CDR3 sequence (DNA): TGTGCCAGCAGGTCGGGACAAGGGCTCACCTACGAGCAGTACTTC. Its translation is CASRSGQGLTYEQYF. This chain connects TRBV6-5 to TRBJ2-7, with a weak D call TRBD1 (6 bases). The CDR3 is 15 residues long. Germline CDR1 MNHEY, CDR2 SVGAGI. V lost 6 bases and J 2 bases, leaving 17 bases between the germline ends.

This clone was detected a few times. V gene TRBV19 combines with J gene TRBJ2-5, with D perhaps matching TRBD2 (5 bases). Germline V gene lookup returns CDR1 LNHDA and CDR2 SQIVND (reference sequence). Trimming cost V 1 base and J 1 base, with 7 bases left between them. This CDR3 is built from 14 residues. The CDR3: CASSIGRFQETQYF. The CDR3 DNA reads as TGTGCCAGTAGTATAGGGAGGTTCCAAGAGACCCAGTACTTC.

The table lists this clone with a few counts. The chain couples TRBV25-1 to TRBJ2-7; 16 nucleotides line up with TRBD2. The CDR3 runs to 17 residues. Germline V lookup: CDR1 MGHDK, CDR2 SYGVNS. With V trimmed by 6 bases and J by 2 bases, 7 bases remained unmatched. The CDR3, as DNA: TGTGCCAGCAGGCCCAAGGGGACTAGCGGGAGGGCCTACGAGCAGTACTTC. This codes for CASRPKGTSGRAYEQYF.

The chain links TRBV19 to TRBJ2-7, with 8 positions matching TRBD1. Germline V gene sequence: CDR1 LNHDA, CDR2 SQIVND (reference sequence). This CDR3 region has 15 residues. The V gene end was trimmed by 5 bases and the J gene end by 1 base; junction bases not matched to a gene: 7. This CDR3 reads CASSPGTGLSYEQYF. As DNA, the CDR3 is TGTGCCAGTAGTCCCGGGACAGGTCTTTCCTACGAGCAGTACTTC.

The chain employs TRBV5-1 and TRBJ2-2; weak D call: TRBD1 (6 bases). V lost 4 bases, J lost 0 bases, and 13 bases lay in between. This CDR3 region has 16 residues. CDR1 and CDR2 (germline): SGHRS, YFSETQ. In DNA, the CDR3 is TGCGCCAGCAGCCCAGACAGGAGAACGAACACCGGGGAGCTGTTTTTT. Translation gives CASSPDRRTNTGELFF.

This clone was counted between two and nine times. For the CDR3, the DNA is TGCGCCAGCAGGGAGGCAGGGACAGGGAACACTGAAGCTTTCTTT. It translates to CASREAGTGNTEAFF. The J gene is TRBJ1-1, the V gene TRBV4-1, with TRBD1 matching over 8 bases. Germline lookup yields CDR1 MGHRA and CDR2 YSYEKL. The CDR3 has 15 amino acids. Trimming at V came to 6 bases and at J to 1 base, leaving 7 bases not matched to a gene.

There are a few counts of this clone. V gene TRBV6-5 combines with J gene TRBJ2-1; 8 bases map to TRBD2. In germline, CDR1 is MNHEY, CDR2 SVGAGI. This CDR3 is built from 13 residues. V lost 8 bases to trimming and J lost 4 bases; unmatched junction nucleotides: 4. The CDR3 nucleotides read TGTGCCAGCCATCGCGGGGGGTACAATGAGCAGTTCTTC. Protein sequence: CASHRGGYNEQFF.

This clone was observed a handful of times. J is TRBJ2-1 and V is TRBV29-1; possibly TRBD2 for D (6 bases). The germline V gene has CDR1 SQVTM and CDR2 ANQGSEA. Deletions cut 4 bases from V and 7 bases from J, with 23 bases between. This CDR3 has 16 amino acids. The DNA of the CDR3 is TGCAGCGTTGGTGATGGGCGGCGGGGCCAGCGGAATGAGCAGTTCTTC. As protein: CSVGDGRRGQRNEQFF.